This T cell receptor (beta chain) was found in a study of PD-1 blockade in classical Hodgkin lymphoma. Study results and caveats: Repertoire differences have undefined causes, possibly disease activity or prior therapy.

The assay was immunoSEQ multiplex PCR, and TCRdb's table has in-frame clones only and misses some. The data show tens of thousands of clones, with 89% seen just once and 0.35% held by the top ten. A word on this clone: Its specificity is unknown.

This CDR3 region has 15 residues. Germline lookup yields CDR1 MDHEN and CDR2 SYDVKM. V was cut by 3 bases and J by 6 bases, with 17 bases left in between. Time point of the sample: newly diagnosed, previously untreated cHL patient sample. The CD4+ T cells used were purified from thawed PBMCs through magnetic negative selection. The origin of this receptor is a human donor with classical Hodgkin lymphoma. The sample consisted of CD4+ T cells from blood. V and J are TRBV28 and TRBJ1-1; no clear D gene. The CDR3 protein is CASSLGAANFAEAFF. The CDR3 DNA sequence: TGTGCCAGCAGTTTGGGAGCGGCAAACTTCGCTGAAGCTTTCTTT.